This T cell receptor beta chain was observed in a study of T cell responses to AZD1222 COVID-19 vaccine. Libraries were prepared by immunoSEQ multiplex PCR; TCRdb keeps only in-frame clonotypes and omits some of them. The table has 150,000 to 200,000 clones, about 90% seen once. CDR3 length equals 14 residues. The V end was cut by 1 base, the J end by 2 bases, with 8 bases between. CDR1 is LGHDT, CDR2 YNNKEL, per germline (reference sequence). The rearrangement joins TRBV3-1 (or the pseudogene TRBV3-2) to TRBJ1-2; D is undetermined. The clonotype originates from an adult who received the AZD1222 COVID-19 vaccine. The sample consisted of peripheral blood, taken 28 days after the second AZD1222 dose. CDR3 DNA sequence: TGTGCCAGCAGCCAAGGCAGGTGGAACTATGGCTACACCTTC. Protein product: CASSQGRWNYGYTF.